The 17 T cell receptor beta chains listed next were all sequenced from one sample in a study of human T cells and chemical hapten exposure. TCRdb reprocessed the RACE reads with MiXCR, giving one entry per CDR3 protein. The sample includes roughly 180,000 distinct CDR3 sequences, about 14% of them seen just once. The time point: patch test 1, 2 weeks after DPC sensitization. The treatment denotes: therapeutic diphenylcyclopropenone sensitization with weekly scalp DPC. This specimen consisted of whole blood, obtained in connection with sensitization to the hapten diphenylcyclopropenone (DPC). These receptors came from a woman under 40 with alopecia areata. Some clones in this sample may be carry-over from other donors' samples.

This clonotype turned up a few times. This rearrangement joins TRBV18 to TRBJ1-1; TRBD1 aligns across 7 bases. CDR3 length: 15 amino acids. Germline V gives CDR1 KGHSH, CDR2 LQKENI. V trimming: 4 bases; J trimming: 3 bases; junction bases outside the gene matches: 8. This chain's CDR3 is CASSLGQAGDTEAFF. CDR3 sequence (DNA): TGTGCCAGCTCACTAGGACAGGCAGGGGACACTGAAGCTTTCTTT.

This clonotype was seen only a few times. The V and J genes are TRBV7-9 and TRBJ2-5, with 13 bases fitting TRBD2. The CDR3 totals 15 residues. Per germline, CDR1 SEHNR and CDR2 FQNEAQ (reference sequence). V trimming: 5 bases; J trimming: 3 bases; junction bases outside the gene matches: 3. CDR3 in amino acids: CASSPGLAGEETQYF. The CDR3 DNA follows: TGTGCCAGCAGCCCTGGACTAGCGGGAGAAGAGACCCAGTACTTC. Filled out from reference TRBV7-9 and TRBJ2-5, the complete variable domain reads DTGVSQNPRHKITKRGQNVTFRCDPISEHNRLYWYRQTLGQGPEFLTYFQNEAQLEKSRLLSDRFSAERPKGSFSTLEIQRTEQGDSAMYLCASSPGLAGEETQYFGPGTRLLVL.

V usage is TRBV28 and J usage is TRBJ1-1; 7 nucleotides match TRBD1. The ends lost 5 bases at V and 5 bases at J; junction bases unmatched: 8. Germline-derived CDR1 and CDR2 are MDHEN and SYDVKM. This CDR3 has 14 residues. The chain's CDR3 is CASSTPTGWTEAFF. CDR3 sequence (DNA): TGTGCCAGCAGTACACCGACAGGGTGGACTGAAGCTTTCTTT. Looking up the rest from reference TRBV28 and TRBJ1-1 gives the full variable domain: DVKVTQSSRYLVKRTGEKVFLECVQDMDHENMFWYRQDPGLGLRLIYFSYDVKMKEKGDIPEGYSVSREKKERFSLILESASTNQTSMYLCASSTPTGWTEAFFGQGTRLTVV.

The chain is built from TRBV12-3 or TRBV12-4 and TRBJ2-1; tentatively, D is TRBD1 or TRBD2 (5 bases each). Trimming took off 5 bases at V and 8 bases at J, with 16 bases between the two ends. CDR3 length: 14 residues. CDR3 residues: CASSPVGAGHEQFF. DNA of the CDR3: TGTGCCAGCAGTCCTGTCGGGGCGGGCCATGAGCAGTTCTTC.

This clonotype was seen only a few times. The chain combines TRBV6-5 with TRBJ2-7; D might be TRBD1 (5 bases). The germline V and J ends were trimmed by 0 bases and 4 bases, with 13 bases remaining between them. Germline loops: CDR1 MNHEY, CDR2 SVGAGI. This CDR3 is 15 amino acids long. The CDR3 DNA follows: TGTGCCAGCAGTTACTCGATTAGGGCAGGGTACGAGCAGTACTTC. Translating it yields CASSYSIRAGYEQYF.

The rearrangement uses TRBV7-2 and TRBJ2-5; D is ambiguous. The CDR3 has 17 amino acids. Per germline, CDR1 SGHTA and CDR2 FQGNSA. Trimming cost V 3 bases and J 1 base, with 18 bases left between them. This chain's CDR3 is CASSLAATGPTQETQYF. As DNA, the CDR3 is TGTGCCAGCAGCTTGGCCGCAACTGGGCCGACCCAAGAGACCCAGTACTTC.

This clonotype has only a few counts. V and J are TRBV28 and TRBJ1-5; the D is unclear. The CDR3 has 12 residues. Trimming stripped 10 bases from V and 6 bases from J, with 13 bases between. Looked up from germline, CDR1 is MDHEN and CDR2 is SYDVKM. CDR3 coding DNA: TGTGCCACCCGATCCGGGGTTCAGCCCCAGCATTTT. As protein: CATRSGVQPQHF.

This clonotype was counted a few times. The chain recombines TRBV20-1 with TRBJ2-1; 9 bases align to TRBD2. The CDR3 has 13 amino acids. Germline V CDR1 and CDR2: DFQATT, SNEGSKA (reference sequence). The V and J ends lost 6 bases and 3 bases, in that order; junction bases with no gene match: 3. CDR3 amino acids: CSALAGSYNEQFF. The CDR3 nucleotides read TGCAGTGCCCTAGCGGGAAGCTACAATGAGCAGTTCTTC.

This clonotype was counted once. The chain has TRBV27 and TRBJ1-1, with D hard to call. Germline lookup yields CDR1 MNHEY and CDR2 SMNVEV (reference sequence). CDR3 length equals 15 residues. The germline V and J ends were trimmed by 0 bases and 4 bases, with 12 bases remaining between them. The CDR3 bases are TGTGCCAGCAGTTTATCGGCCAGCCCGGGCACTGAAGCTTTCTTT. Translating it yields CASSLSASPGTEAFF.

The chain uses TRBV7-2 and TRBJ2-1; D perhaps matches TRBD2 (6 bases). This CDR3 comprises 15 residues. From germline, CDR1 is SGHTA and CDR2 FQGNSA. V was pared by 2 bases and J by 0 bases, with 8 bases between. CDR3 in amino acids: CASSLYGSSYNEQFF. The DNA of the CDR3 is TGTGCCAGCAGCTTATACGGGAGCTCCTACAATGAGCAGTTCTTC.

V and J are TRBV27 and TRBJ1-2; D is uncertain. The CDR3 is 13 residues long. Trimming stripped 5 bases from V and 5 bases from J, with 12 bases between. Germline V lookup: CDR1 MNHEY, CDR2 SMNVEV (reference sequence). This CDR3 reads CASSEGLGYGYTF. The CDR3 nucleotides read TGTGCCAGCAGTGAGGGTCTGGGGTATGGCTACACCTTC.

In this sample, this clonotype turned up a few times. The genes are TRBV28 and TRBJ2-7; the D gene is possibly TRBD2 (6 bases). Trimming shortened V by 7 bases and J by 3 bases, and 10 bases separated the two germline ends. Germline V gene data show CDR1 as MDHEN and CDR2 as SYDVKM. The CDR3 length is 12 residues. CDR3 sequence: CASTGVSYEQYF. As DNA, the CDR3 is TGTGCCAGCACGGGGGTGAGCTACGAGCAGTACTTC.

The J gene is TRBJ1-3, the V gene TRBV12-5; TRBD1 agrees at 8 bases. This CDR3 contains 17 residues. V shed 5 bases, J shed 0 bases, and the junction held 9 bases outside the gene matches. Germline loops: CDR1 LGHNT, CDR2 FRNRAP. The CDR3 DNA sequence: TGTGCTAGTGGTCCCGGACAGGGTTTCAGCTCTGGAAACACCATATATTTT. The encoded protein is CASGPGQGFSSGNTIYF.

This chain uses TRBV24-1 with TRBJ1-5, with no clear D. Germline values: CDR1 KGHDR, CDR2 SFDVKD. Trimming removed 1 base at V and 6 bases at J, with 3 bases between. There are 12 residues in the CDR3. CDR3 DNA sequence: TGTGCCACCAGTGATTTTGGTCAGCCCCAGCATTTT. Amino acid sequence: CATSDFGQPQHF.

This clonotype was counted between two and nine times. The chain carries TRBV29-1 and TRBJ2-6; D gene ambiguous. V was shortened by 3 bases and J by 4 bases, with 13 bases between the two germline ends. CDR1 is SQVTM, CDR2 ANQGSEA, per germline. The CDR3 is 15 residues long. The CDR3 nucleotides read TGCAGCGTTGAGCTCAGGAGTCTGGGGGCCAACGTCCTGACTTTC. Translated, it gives CSVELRSLGANVLTF.

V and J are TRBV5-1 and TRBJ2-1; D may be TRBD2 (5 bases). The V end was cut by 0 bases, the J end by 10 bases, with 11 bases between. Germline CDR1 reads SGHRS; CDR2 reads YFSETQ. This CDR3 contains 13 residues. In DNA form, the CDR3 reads TGCGCCAGCAGCTTGGTTCCGGCGGGCGAGCAGTTCTTC. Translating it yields CASSLVPAGEQFF.

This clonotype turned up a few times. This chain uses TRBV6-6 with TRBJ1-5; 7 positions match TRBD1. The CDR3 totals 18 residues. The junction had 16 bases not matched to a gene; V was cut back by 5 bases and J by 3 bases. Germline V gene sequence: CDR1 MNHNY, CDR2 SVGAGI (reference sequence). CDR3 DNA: TGTGCCAGCAGTCCGACGCGACAGGGCACCGGCTTCAATCAGCCCCAGCATTTT. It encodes CASSPTRQGTGFNQPQHF.